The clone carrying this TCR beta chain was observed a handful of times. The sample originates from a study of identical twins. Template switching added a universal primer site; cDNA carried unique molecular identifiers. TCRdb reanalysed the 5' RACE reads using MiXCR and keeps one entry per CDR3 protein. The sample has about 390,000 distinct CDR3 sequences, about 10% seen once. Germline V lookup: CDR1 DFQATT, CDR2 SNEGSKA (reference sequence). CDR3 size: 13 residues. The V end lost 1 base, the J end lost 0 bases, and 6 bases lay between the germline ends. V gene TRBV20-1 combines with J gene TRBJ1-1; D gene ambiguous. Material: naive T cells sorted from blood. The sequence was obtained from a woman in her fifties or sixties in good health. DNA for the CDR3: TGCAGTGCTAGAGCGGTCATGAACACTGAAGCTTTCTTT. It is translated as CSARAVMNTEAFF.